This T cell receptor (beta chain) was identified during a study of T cells in narcolepsy. Findings and caveats of the study: HCRT-specific and TRIB2-specific autoreactive clonotypes appeared among same-patient CSF and blood CD4+ clonotypes. Autoreactive clonotypes reportedly recurred in blood of same and different patients, not controls. Some memory CD4+ repertoires had no autoreactive clone sequences.

TCRdb's table, derived via immunoSEQ multiplex PCR, lists solely in-frame clones and lacks some. This table holds around 25,000 clones, about four fifths found once. Concerning this clone: What it recognizes is unknown. At one boundary the junction diverges from the germline segment, which might be a read error.

Germline CDR1 is SSHAT and CDR2 is FNYEAQ (reference sequence). The CDR3 runs to 15 residues. The chain is built from TRBV7-7 and TRBJ2-3; 8 positions match TRBD2. The sample was CD45RA- memory CD4+ T cells from PBMCs. The sequence was obtained from a human donor with narcolepsy. The CDR3 sequence: CASSSVAGHIDTQYF. In DNA, the CDR3 is TGTGCTAGCAGCTCGGTAGCGGGACACATAGATACGCAGTATTTT.